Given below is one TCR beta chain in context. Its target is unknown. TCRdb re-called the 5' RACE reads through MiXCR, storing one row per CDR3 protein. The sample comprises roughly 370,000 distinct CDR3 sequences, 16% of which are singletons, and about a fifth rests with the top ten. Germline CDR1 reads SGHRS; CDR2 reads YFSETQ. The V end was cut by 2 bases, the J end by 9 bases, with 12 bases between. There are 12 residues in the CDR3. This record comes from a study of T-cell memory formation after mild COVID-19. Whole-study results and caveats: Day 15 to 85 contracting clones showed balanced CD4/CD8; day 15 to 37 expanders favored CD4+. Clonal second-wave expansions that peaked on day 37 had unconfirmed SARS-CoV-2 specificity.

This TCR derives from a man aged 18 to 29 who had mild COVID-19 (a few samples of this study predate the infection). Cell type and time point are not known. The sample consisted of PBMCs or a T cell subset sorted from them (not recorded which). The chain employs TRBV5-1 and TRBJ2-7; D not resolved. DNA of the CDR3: TGCGCCAGCAGCTTCGCAGGTACCGCGCAGTACTTC. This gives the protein CASSFAGTAQYF.